This section outlines one T cell receptor beta chain sequence together with its context. The CDR3 extends over 11 amino acids. The V end was cut by 3 bases, the J end by 8 bases, with 5 bases between. CDR1 is MDHEN, CDR2 SYDVKM, per germline. Measured with immunoSEQ multiplex PCR; TCRdb has only the in-frame clones, and not every one. There are some 180,000 clones in the sample, with 2.2% held by the top ten. This entry is derived from a study of control samples from healthy donors and cancer patients. Material: blood. The sequence was obtained from a woman in her 30s in good health. The chain uses TRBV28 and TRBJ2-1; D is perhaps TRBD1 or TRBD2 (5 bases each). DNA for the CDR3: TGTGCCAGCAGTTTGGGACATGAGCAGTTCTTC. This codes for CASSLGHEQFF.